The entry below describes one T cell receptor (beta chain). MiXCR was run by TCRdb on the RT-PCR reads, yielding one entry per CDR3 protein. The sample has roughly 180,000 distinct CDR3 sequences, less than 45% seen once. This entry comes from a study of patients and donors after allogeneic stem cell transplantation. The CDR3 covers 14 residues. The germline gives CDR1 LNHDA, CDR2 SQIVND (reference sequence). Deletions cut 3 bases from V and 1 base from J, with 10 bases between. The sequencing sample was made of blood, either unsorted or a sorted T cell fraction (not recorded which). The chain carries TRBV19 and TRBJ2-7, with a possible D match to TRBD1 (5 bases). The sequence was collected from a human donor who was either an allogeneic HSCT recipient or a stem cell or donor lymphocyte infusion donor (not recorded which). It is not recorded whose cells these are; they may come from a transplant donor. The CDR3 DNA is TGTGCCAGTAGTATGGAGACAGTTTCCTACGAGCAGTACTTC. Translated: CASSMETVSYEQYF.